This T cell receptor (beta chain) is from a study of T cells after yellow fever vaccination. Findings and limits, study-wide: The study found a weaker secondary response that peaked faster, day 5 versus 15. The study noted that FACS-sorted repertoires could contain abundant clonotypes contaminating from the bulk population. CD4 and CD8 compartments shared a small share of clonotypes.

In TCRdb, the 5' RACE reads were re-called with MiXCR into one record per CDR3 protein. There are about 400,000 distinct CDR3 sequences in the sample; around 6.5% occur only once, and 15% lies in the top ten. This clonotype was seen a few times. Its antigen is unknown. Trimming removed 5 bases from V and 4 bases from J; junction bases left unmatched: 8. The CDR3 runs to 14 residues. Germline V CDR1 and CDR2: DFQATT, SNEGSKA (reference sequence). The V gene is TRBV20-1, the J gene TRBJ1-3; TRBD1 aligns across 7 bases. The source of this sequence is a man between 25 and 39 years old who received the YFV17D yellow fever vaccine. The source material was PBMCs, sampled 5 days after the yellow fever booster vaccination. The CDR3 DNA sequence: TGCAGTGCTCAAGAGGGGGCACTCGGAAACACCATATATTTT. Protein sequence: CSAQEGALGNTIYF.